This entry describes one T cell receptor beta chain. Its target is unknown. These data come from a study of cytomegalovirus exposure and HLA in healthy donors. Study-wide findings and caveats: Later analysis revealed greater clonal expansion in HLA-associated TCR beta chains than in equally common others. Researchers catalogued about 150 TCR beta chains as cytomegalovirus-associated.

PCR used 60 Vbeta primers and 13 Jbeta primers. The protocol was immunoSEQ multiplex PCR, while the TCRdb copy is restricted to in-frame clones and leaves out a portion. The table lists approximately 140,000 clones, around 82% of them singletons. After removal of 4 bases from V and 0 bases from J, the junction contained 10 bases not matched to a gene. CDR3 length: 17 residues. Germline V lookup: CDR1 SGHDN, CDR2 FVKESK. The V gene is TRBV14, the J gene TRBJ2-3, with 7 bases fitting TRBD1. Input material: PBMCs. This TCR derives from a boy under 18 in good health and CMV-seronegative. This chain's CDR3 is CASSPLRTGQSTDTQYF. The CDR3 DNA is TGTGCCAGCAGCCCCCTGCGGACAGGTCAGAGCACAGATACGCAGTATTTT. The full variable domain, rest sourced from reference TRBV14 and TRBJ2-3, is EAGVTQFPSHSVIEKGQTVTLRCDPISGHDNLYWYRRVMGKEIKFLLHFVKESKQDESGMPNNRFLAERTGGTYSTLKVQPAELEDSGVYFCASSPLRTGQSTDTQYFGPGTRLTVL.